A single sample is the source of the 8 T cell receptor beta chains below, sequenced in a study of T cells and Merkel cell carcinoma outcomes (TCRdb year 2020). The library was generated by the immunoSEQ multiplex PCR assay. Held by TCRdb, this immuneACCESS table contains in-frame sequences only and omits some clones. Under half of the omission traces to an unresolved V gene where checked; the cause of the rest is unknown. The sample records roughly 2,000 clones, roughly nine tenths of which are singletons. The ten largest make up roughly 5% of the sample. The source material was tumor tissue from Merkel cell carcinoma. The receptors here all came from a human donor with Merkel cell carcinoma.

J is TRBJ2-3 and V is TRBV4-1; 11 bases agree with TRBD2. The ends lost 1 base at V and 5 bases at J; junction bases unmatched: 14. The CDR3 runs 19 residues. Germline V gene sequence: CDR1 MGHRA, CDR2 YSYEKL. For the CDR3, the DNA is TGCGCCAGCAGCCAAGGGGGGTTGGTAGCGGGAGGGCCGCAAGATACGCAGTATTTT. Protein: CASSQGGLVAGGPQDTQYF.

The rearrangement joins TRBV28 to TRBJ2-5, with a tentative D call TRBD1 (5 bases). This CDR3 contains 12 residues. Trimming stripped 7 bases from V and 1 base from J, with 7 bases between. Germline CDR1 and CDR2: MDHEN and SYDVKM. CDR3 nucleotides: TGTGCCAGCATAGACAGCCAAGAGACCCAGTACTTC. This sequence encodes CASIDSQETQYF.

The V call is TRBV6-5, the J call TRBJ1-5; D not certain. V gave up 9 bases and J gave up 3 bases, with 9 bases separating them. This CDR3 has 12 amino acids. The germline V gene encodes CDR1 MNHEY and CDR2 SVGAGI. CDR3 sequence: CASGRPNQPQHF. The CDR3 region has the DNA TGTGCCAGTGGGCGGCCCAATCAGCCCCAGCATTTT.

This chain joins TRBV7-2 and TRBJ1-2, with 8 bases fitting TRBD1. The V gene's germline CDR1 is SGHTA and CDR2 FQGNSA. J lost 2 bases, V lost 5 bases, and 16 bases had no gene match. The CDR3 totals 18 residues. The CDR3 DNA reads as TGTGCCAGCAGCGCATCACGGACAGGGTCCGTACAGAACTATGGCTACACCTTC. It specifies CASSASRTGSVQNYGYTF. The full variable domain, its missing parts supplied by reference TRBV7-2 and TRBJ1-2, is GAGVSQSPSNKVTEKGKDVELRCDPISGHTALYWYRQSLGQGLEFLIYFQGNSAPDKSGLPSDRFSAERTGGSVSTLTIQRTQQEDSAVYLCASSASRTGSVQNYGYTFGSGTRLTVV.

The J gene is TRBJ2-1, the V gene TRBV11-1; possibly TRBD2 for D (5 bases). The CDR3 spans 14 residues. The V and J ends lost 6 bases and 9 bases respectively, with 18 bases between them. Germline CDR1 SGHAT, CDR2 FQDESV (reference sequence). CDR3 region: CASSGEGEGGEQFF. The DNA of the CDR3 is TGTGCCAGCAGTGGCGAGGGTGAGGGCGGTGAGCAGTTCTTC.

Regarding this clone: Other DNA sequences from this sample encode an identical CDR3 as well. V usage is TRBV29-1 and J usage is TRBJ1-2; 10 bases align to TRBD1. The CDR3 totals 13 residues. Germline lookup yields CDR1 SQVTM and CDR2 ANQGSEA. J was trimmed by 7 bases and V by 6 bases; bases with no gene match: 8. This CDR3 is CSVDYGTGAGYTF. The CDR3 nucleotides are TGCAGCGTGGATTACGGGACAGGGGCTGGCTACACCTTC.

The V and J genes are TRBV5-1 and TRBJ2-3, with 14 bases that match TRBD2. The germline gives CDR1 SGHRS, CDR2 YFSETQ. Unmatched junction bases numbered 3, after V lost 5 bases and J lost 4 bases. The CDR3 has 15 residues. The CDR3 loop reads CASRSGLAGADTQYF. In DNA form, the CDR3 reads TGCGCCAGCAGATCGGGACTAGCGGGAGCAGATACGCAGTATTTT.

This chain connects TRBV5-6 to TRBJ2-5, with a weak D call TRBD2 (5 bases). The CDR3 length is 12 residues. CDR1 is SGHDT and CDR2 is YYEEEE in the germline V gene. Trimming pared 0 bases from V and 7 bases from J, leaving 7 bases between. The CDR3 spells CASSLVRGTQYF. The DNA for the CDR3 is TGTGCCAGCAGCTTGGTTCGGGGGACCCAGTACTTC.